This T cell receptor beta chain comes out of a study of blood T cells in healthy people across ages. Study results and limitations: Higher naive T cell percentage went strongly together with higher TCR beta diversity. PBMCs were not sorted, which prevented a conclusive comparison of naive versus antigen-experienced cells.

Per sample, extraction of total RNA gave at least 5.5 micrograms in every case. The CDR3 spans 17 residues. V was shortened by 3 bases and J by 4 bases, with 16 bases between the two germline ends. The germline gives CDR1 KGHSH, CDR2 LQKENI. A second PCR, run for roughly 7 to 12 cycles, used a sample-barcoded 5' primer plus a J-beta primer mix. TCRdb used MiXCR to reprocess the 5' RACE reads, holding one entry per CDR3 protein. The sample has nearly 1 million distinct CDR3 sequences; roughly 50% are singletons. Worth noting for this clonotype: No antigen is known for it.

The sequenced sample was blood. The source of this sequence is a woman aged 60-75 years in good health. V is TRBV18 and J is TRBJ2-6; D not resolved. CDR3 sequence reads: CASSPTVQVSGANVLTF. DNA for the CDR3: TGTGCCAGCTCACCCACGGTCCAGGTTTCCGGGGCCAACGTCCTGACTTTC.